Given below is one TCR beta chain in context. The antigen is unknown. Germline values: CDR1 WNHNN, CDR2 SYGVQD (reference sequence). This CDR3 has 16 amino acids. The ends lost 5 bases at V and 5 bases at J; junction bases unmatched: 10. This sample was included in a study of cytomegalovirus exposure and HLA in healthy donors. Study-wide results and limits: TCR beta V segments were, for the most part, productive about 90% or about 30% of the time in an earlier analysis. According to reports, the classifier identified cytomegalovirus status with high specificity and sensitivity.

Participants comprised healthy donors of bone marrow. PCR involved 60 Vbeta and 13 Jbeta primers. Profiled with immunoSEQ multiplex PCR; TCRdb holds only in-frame clones, not every one. The sample lists about 160,000 clones; 60% to 85% were seen once. This TCR derives from a man aged 40-50 years in good health and CMV-seropositive. This sequence joins TRBV10-1 and TRBJ2-5; TRBD2 matches at 11 bases. What was sequenced was PBMCs. The CDR3 coding sequence is TGCGCCAGCAGTCCCTTAGCGGGAGGGCCGGGCGAGACCCAGTACTTC. Translating it yields CASSPLAGGPGETQYF.